This T cell receptor (beta chain) was recorded in a study of T cell responses to AZD1222 COVID-19 vaccine. About the study: Pooling was applied to second doses at about 4 or about 12 weeks.

Only a few counts were recorded for this clone. Its cognate antigen is unknown. Notes on the study in general: Clonal diversity may have been underestimated in mostly white British donors. Vaccine-associated CD4 TCRs spanned spike, dominant at 160-218 and 743-854.

TCRdb's table, derived via immunoSEQ multiplex PCR, lists solely in-frame clones and lacks some. The top ten hold more than 13% of the sample, which has just over 60,000 clones, approximately 83% seen once. The material sequenced was peripheral blood, taken on day 0 of AZD1222 vaccination. This receptor was obtained from an adult in good health.

CDR3: CASSVSSKGYEQYF. Here the CDR3 DNA reads TGTGCCAGCAGCGTCTCCAGTAAAGGGTACGAGCAGTACTTC. V gene TRBV9 combines with J gene TRBJ2-7; D unclear. CDR3 size: 14 residues. Trimming removed 2 bases from V and 4 bases from J, with 13 bases in between. Germline CDR1 reads SGDLS; CDR2 reads YYNGEE.